This record concerns one TCR beta chain sequence. The antigen remains undetermined. A split of CD4+ cells into CD45RA+ naive and CD45RA-negative memory subsets was performed. Germline values: CDR1 MDHEN, CDR2 SYDVKM. This CDR3 has 15 residues. V was cut by 4 bases and J by 0 bases, with 12 bases left in between. Deep was the level at which the assay was run. Method: immunoSEQ multiplex PCR; TCRdb's copy keeps in-frame clones and lacks some. The data contain some 2.3 million clones, approximately 95% of them singletons. This specimen belongs to a study of shared clonotypes between healthy human individuals. On the study more broadly: There were three CD4 naive, three CD4 memory, two CD8 naive and one CD8 memory plates per donor. The study's findings and limits: Clonotype sharing among the donors was expected to vary with sequencing depth.

The clonotype originates from a man younger than 35 in good health. Some clones in this sample may be carry-over from other donors' samples. Sequencing used naive CD4+ T cells from PBMCs. As to subset: CD45RA+ positively selected. The chain couples TRBV28 to TRBJ1-1; no firm D call. The CDR3 protein is CASSSPQVMNTEAFF. The CDR3, as DNA: TGTGCCAGCAGTTCTCCTCAAGTTATGAACACTGAAGCTTTCTTT.